Sequencing of this T cell receptor (beta chain) was carried out in a study of blood T cell repertoires in COVID-19. Method: immunoSEQ multiplex PCR; TCRdb's copy keeps in-frame clones and lacks some. The data hold roughly 220,000 clones, with 80% to 90% observed a single time. Only one count was recorded for this clone. Germline lookup yields CDR1 SGHTA and CDR2 FQGNSA. The V gene lost 1 base and the J gene lost 6 bases, with 22 bases spanning the gap. CDR3 length: 18 residues. The rearrangement links TRBV7-2 to TRBJ1-5; no firm D call. This clonotype was obtained from a man aged 25 to 40 who had recovered from COVID-19. Material: peripheral blood. As DNA, the CDR3 is TGTGCCAGCAGCTTAGTACAAGACACTATGCTAGCGGGTCAGCCCCAGCATTTT. It is translated as CASSLVQDTMLAGQPQHF.